This is a list of T cell receptor beta chains from one sample in a study of Tregs in tolerant kidney transplant recipients. The method was immunoSEQ multiplex PCR; TCRdb's version includes in-frame clones alone and lacks a portion of them. The repertoire holds around 230,000 clones, with about four fifths as singletons. The sequenced material came from CD4+ T cells from blood. The receptors were sampled from a human donor in good health. Each CDR3 is given with its conserved first and last residue. D genes are given only for firm matches. A row's size may be missing; if present it is once, few, many or a size class.

abundance	v_gene	d_gene	j_gene	CDR3aa
-	TRBV19	-	TRBJ2-1	CASNRQGRSSYNEQFF
-	TRBV6-1	-	TRBJ2-7	CASSDGGRAGGQYF
-	TRBV15	-	TRBJ2-7	CATSKSLGQQYEQYF
-	TRBV10-1	-	TRBJ2-2	CASSESREWAGELFF
-	TRBV11-2	-	TRBJ1-1	CASSFQLGDTEAFF
-	TRBV5-1	TRBD1	TRBJ1-1	CASSRETGGKTEAFF
-	TRBV2	-	TRBJ2-7	CASSYEYEQYF
-	TRBV5-1	TRBD2	TRBJ2-7	CASSLAGGREREQYF
-	TRBV5-1	TRBD1	TRBJ2-7	CASSQTGGYEQYF
once	TRBV5-1	-	TRBJ2-2	CASSLEGLWTGELFF
-	TRBV18	-	TRBJ1-4	CASSPNTGATNEKLFF
-	TRBV5-8	-	TRBJ2-1	CASSFSVWGYNEQFF
-	TRBV10-1	-	TRBJ1-2	CASRGDSRGGYTF
-	TRBV4-1	TRBD2	TRBJ2-1	CASSRLPGLAGPLGPYNEQFF
-	TRBV15	-	TRBJ2-7	CATSRDQTAYEQYF
-	TRBV10-2	-	TRBJ2-7	CASSDDPNYEQYF
-	TRBV7-2	TRBD2	TRBJ2-5	CASSLGRVQETQYF
-	TRBV6-6	-	TRBJ2-3	CASMGGSTDTQYF
-	TRBV2	-	TRBJ1-1	CASSQDYPRSGTEAFF
-	TRBV19	-	TRBJ2-3	CASSISLAQGLQYF
-	TRBV11-2	-	TRBJ2-2	CASSTQGQGTGELFF
-	TRBV5-8	-	TRBJ1-5	CASSLYRFGFSNQPQHF
-	TRBV6-5	TRBD1	TRBJ2-4	CASSPDRGQDIQYF
-	TRBV6-6	-	TRBJ2-2	CASSQQASGELFF
-	TRBV19	TRBD2	TRBJ2-7	CASSVGLAGGPVEQYF
-	TRBV6-1	TRBD2	TRBJ2-7	CASSAPIGLAHEQYF
-	TRBV5-1	TRBD1	TRBJ1-3	CASSFATGTGNTIYF
-	TRBV4-1	TRBD1	TRBJ1-3	CASSHLDREGGNTIYF
-	TRBV2	TRBD1	TRBJ1-2	CASSLTGRSSGGYTF
-	TRBV11-3	-	TRBJ2-1	CASSLQAYNEQFF
-	TRBV18	TRBD2	TRBJ2-3	CASSPRTSGRTGTDTQYF
-	TRBV27	-	TRBJ1-5	CASSRKTTSLGDSNQPQHF
few	TRBV2	-	TRBJ1-4	CASSEALSGTKVFF
-	TRBV30	-	TRBJ1-2	CALDMGFSHYGYTF
-	TRBV7-9	TRBD2	TRBJ2-1	CASSLAGLAGGIEQFF
-	TRBV6-5	-	TRBJ2-2	CASGPTSARTGELFF
-	TRBV10-2	TRBD2	TRBJ2-3	CASGWLAGGSGHTDTQYF
-	TRBV5-1	-	TRBJ1-1	CASSSGESANTEAFF
-	TRBV12-5	TRBD2	TRBJ2-1	CASGKAGGLSGEQFF
-	TRBV7-3	TRBD1	TRBJ2-3	CASSLFRTGLPDTQYF
once	TRBV2	-	TRBJ2-7	CASSVKGSYEQYF
-	TRBV2	-	TRBJ1-4	CASTGSRVPNEKLFF